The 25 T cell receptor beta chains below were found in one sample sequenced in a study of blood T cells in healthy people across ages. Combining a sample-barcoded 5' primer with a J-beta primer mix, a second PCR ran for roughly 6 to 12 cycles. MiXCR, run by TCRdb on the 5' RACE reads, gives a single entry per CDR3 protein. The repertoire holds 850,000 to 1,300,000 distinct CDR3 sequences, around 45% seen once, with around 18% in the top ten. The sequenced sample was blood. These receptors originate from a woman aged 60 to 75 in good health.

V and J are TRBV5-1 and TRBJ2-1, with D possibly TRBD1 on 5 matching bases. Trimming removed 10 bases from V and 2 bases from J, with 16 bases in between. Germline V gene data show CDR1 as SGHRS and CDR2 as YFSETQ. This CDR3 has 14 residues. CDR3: CASRASGTYNEQFF. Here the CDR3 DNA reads TGCGCCTCCCGGGCGTCAGGGACCTACAATGAGCAGTTCTTC. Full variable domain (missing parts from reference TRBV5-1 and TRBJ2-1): KAGVTQTPRYLIKTRGQQVTLSCSPISGHRSVSWYQQTPGQGLQFLFEYFSETQRNKGNFPGRFSGRQFSNSRSEMNVSTLELGDSALYLCASRASGTYNEQFFGPGTRLTVL.

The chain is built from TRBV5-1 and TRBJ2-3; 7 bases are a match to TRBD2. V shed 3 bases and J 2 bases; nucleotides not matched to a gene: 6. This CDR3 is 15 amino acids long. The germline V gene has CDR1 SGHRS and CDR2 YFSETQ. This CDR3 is CASSSPGTTTDTQYF. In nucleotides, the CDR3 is TGCGCCAGCAGCTCCCCCGGGACTACCACAGATACGCAGTATTTT.

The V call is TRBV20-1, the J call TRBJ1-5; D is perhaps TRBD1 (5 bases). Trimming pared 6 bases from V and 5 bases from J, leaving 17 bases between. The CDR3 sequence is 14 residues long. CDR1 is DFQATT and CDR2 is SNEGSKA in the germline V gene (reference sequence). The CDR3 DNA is TGCAGTGCCGGGGGGTCGCGGAGTTATCAGCCCCAGCATTTT. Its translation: CSAGGSRSYQPQHF.

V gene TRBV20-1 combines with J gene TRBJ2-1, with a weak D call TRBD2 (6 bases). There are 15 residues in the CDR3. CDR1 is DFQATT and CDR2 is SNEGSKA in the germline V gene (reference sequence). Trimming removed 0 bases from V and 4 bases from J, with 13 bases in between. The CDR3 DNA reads TGCAGTGCTAGAGATTACCCTAGCGTTTACAATGAGCAGTTCTTC. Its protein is CSARDYPSVYNEQFF.

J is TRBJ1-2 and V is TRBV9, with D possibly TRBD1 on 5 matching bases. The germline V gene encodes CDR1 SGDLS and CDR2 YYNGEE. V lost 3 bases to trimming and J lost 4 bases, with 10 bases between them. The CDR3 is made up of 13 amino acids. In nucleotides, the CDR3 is TGTGCCAGCAGCGGGGGGGGAAGCTATGGCTACACCTTC. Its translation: CASSGGGSYGYTF.

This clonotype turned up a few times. CDR3 loop: CSASGLDQETQYF. CDR3 DNA sequence: TGCAGTGCTTCTGGACTGGACCAAGAGACCCAGTACTTC. The V call is TRBV20-1, the J call TRBJ2-5; D is perhaps TRBD2 (5 bases). V lost 5 bases to trimming and J lost 0 bases, with 10 bases between them. The CDR3 is made up of 13 amino acids. Germline CDR1 and CDR2: DFQATT and SNEGSKA (reference sequence).

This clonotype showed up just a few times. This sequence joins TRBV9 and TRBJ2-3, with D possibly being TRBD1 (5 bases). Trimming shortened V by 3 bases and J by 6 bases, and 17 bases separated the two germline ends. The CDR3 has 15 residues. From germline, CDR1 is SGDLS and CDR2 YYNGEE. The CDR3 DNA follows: TGTGCCAGCAGCGACGATAGGGGTGATAGGGATACGCAGTATTTT. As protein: CASSDDRGDRDTQYF.

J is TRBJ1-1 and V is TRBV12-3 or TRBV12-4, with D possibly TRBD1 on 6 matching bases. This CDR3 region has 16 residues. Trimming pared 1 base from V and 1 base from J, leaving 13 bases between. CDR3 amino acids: CASSLDDRPSNTEAFF. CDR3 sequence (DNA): TGTGCCAGCAGTTTAGACGACAGGCCCTCGAACACTGAAGCTTTCTTT.

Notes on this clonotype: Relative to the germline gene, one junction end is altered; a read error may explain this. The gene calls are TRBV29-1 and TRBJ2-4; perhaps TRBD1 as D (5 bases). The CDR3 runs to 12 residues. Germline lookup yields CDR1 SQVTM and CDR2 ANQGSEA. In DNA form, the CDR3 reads TGCAGCGCTGGAAGCAGGGTTAACATTCGGTACTTC. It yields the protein CSAGSRVNIRYF.

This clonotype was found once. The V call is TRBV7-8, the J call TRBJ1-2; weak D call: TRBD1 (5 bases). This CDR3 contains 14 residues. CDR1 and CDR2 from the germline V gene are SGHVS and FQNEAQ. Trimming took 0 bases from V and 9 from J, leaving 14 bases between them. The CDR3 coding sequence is TGTGCCAGCAGCTTAGCAGCCAGACAGAGTCGCTACACCTTC. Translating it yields CASSLAARQSRYTF.

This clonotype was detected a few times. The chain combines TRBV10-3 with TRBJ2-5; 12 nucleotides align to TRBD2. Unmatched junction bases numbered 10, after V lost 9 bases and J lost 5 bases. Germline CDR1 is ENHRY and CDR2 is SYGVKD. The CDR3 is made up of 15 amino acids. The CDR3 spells CAIGTSGLMAETQYF. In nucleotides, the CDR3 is TGTGCCATAGGGACTAGCGGGTTGATGGCTGAGACCCAGTACTTC.

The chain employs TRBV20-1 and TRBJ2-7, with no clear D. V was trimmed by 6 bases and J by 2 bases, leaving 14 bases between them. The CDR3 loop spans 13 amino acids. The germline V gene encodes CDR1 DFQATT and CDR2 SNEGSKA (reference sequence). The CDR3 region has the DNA TGCAGTGCCTGGGTAGACCTAACCTACGAGCAGTACTTC. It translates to CSAWVDLTYEQYF.

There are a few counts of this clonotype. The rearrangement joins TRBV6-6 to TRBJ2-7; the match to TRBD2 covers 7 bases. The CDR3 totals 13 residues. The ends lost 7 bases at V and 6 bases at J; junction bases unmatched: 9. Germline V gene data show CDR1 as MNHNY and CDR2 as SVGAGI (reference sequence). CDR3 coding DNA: TGTGCCAGCAACCCGGGGGGAGCGGGCGAGCAGTACTTC. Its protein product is CASNPGGAGEQYF.

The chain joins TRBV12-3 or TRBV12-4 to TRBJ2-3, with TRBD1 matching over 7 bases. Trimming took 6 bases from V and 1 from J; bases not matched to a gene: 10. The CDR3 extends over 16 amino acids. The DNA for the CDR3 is TGTGCCAGCAGACCCCTAACCGGGACAGGCACAGATACGCAGTATTTT. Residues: CASRPLTGTGTDTQYF.

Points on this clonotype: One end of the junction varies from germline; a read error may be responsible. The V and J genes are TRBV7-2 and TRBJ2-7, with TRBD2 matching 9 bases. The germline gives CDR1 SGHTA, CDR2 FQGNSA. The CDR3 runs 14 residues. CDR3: CASSVAGALDEQYF. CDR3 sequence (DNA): TGTGCCAGCAGCGTAGCGGGGGCCCTGGACGAGCAGTACTTC.

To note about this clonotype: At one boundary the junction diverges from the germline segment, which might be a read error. The CDR3 nucleotides read TGCGCCAGCAGCCAAGGGACTATCAACAATGAGGAGTTCTTC. It encodes CASSQGTINNEEFF. The chain has TRBV5-1 and TRBJ2-1; 7 bases are shared with TRBD2. The CDR3 contains 14 residues. Germline-derived CDR1 and CDR2 are SGHRS and YFSETQ.

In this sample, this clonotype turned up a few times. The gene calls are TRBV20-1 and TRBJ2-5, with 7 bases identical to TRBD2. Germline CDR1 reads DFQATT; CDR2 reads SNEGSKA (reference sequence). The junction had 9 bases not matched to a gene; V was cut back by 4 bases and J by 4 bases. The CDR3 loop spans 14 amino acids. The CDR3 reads CSATVPGEGETQYF. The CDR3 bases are TGCAGTGCTACGGTCCCGGGGGAGGGAGAGACCCAGTACTTC.

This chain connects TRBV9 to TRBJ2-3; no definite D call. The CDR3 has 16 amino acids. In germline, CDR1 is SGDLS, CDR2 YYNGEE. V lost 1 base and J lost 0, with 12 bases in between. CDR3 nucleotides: TGTGCCAGCAGCGTACGGGCGGCGTCTAGCACAGATACGCAGTATTTT. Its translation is CASSVRAASSTDTQYF.

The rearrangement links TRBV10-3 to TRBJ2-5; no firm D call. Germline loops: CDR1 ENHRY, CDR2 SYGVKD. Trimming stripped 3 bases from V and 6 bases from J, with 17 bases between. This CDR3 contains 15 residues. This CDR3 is CAISDRMDPLKTQYF. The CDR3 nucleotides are TGTGCCATCAGTGATCGAATGGACCCCCTAAAGACCCAGTACTTC.

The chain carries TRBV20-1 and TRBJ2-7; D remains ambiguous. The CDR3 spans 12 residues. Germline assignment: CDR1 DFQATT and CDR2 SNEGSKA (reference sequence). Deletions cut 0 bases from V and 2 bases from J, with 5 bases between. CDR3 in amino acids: CSARDGAYEQYF. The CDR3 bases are TGCAGTGCTAGAGACGGAGCCTACGAGCAGTACTTC.

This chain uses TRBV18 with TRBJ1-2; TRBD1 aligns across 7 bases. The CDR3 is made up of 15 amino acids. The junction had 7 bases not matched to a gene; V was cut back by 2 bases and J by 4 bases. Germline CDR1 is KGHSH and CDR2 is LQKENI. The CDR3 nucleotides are TGTGCCAGCTCACCAACCTCAGGGGGGGCCTATGGCTACACCTTC. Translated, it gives CASSPTSGGAYGYTF.

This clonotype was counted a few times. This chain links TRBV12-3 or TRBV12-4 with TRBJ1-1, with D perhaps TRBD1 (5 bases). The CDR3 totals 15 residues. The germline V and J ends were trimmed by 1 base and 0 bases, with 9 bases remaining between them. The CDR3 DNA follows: TGTGCCAGCAGTTTAGGACAGCCCTTGAACACTGAAGCTTTCTTT. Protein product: CASSLGQPLNTEAFF.

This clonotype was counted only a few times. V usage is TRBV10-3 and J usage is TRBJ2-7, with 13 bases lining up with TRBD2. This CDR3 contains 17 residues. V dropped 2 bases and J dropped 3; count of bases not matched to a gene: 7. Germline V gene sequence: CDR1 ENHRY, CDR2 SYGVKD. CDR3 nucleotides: TGTGCCATCAGTGAGCCCTGGACTAGCGGGAGTATCTACGAGCAGTACTTC. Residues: CAISEPWTSGSIYEQYF.

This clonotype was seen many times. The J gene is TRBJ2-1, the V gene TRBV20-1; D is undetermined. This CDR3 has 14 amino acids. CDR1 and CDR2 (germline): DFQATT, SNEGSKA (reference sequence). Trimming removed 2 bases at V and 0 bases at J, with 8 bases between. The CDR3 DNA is TGCAGTGCTAGAAGGCACAGCTCCTACAATGAGCAGTTCTTC. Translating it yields CSARRHSSYNEQFF.

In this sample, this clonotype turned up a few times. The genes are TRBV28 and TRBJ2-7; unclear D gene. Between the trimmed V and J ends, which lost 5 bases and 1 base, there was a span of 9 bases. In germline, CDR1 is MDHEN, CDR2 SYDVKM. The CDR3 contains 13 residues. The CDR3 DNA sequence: TGTGCCAGCAGTCCCACATGGTCCTACGAGCAGTACTTC. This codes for CASSPTWSYEQYF.